These 20 T cell receptor beta chains were sequenced from one sample in a study of cytomegalovirus exposure and HLA in healthy donors. The PCR contained 60 Vbeta and 13 Jbeta primers. Here immunoSEQ multiplex PCR was the method, and the copy in TCRdb shows in-frame clones only, minus some. The table has a few hundred thousand clones, 82% seen once. Sequences were obtained from PBMCs. The receptors were sampled from a woman in her thirties or forties in good health and CMV-seronegative.

The V call is TRBV27, the J call TRBJ2-1; TRBD1 is a possible D gene (6 bases). V was trimmed by 5 bases and J by 3 bases, leaving 11 bases between them. This CDR3 is built from 14 residues. Germline values: CDR1 MNHEY, CDR2 SMNVEV (reference sequence). This CDR3 reads CASSPRGNYNEQFF. In DNA, the CDR3 is TGTGCCAGCAGTCCGAGGGGGAACTACAATGAGCAGTTCTTC.

The rearrangement links TRBV5-1 to TRBJ2-2, with 12 bases lining up with TRBD2. The germline V gene encodes CDR1 SGHRS and CDR2 YFSETQ. V dropped 2 bases and J dropped 4; count of bases not matched to a gene: 6. This CDR3 is built from 17 residues. CDR3 sequence: CASSLFTSGGSTGELFF. The DNA of the CDR3 is TGCGCCAGCAGCTTATTTACTAGCGGGGGGTCCACCGGGGAGCTGTTTTTT.

The chain combines TRBV7-2 with TRBJ1-1; D gene unclear. Germline-derived CDR1 and CDR2 are SGHTA and FQGNSA. The CDR3 is 15 residues long. The V and J ends lost 3 bases and 1 base respectively, with 12 bases between them. CDR3 loop: CASSFFGPRNTEAFF. In nucleotides, the CDR3 is TGTGCCAGCAGCTTCTTTGGGCCCCGGAACACTGAAGCTTTCTTT.

This chain joins TRBV5-4 and TRBJ1-3, with D perhaps matching TRBD1 (5 bases). The germline V and J ends were trimmed by 3 bases and 1 base, with 11 bases remaining between them. Germline assignment: CDR1 SGHNT and CDR2 YYREEE (reference sequence). The CDR3 extends over 15 amino acids. The chain's CDR3 is CASSSWGGSGNTIYF. CDR3 bases: TGTGCCAGCAGCTCCTGGGGGGGGTCTGGAAACACCATATATTTT.

This sequence joins TRBV5-5 and TRBJ1-6; D unresolved. CDR1 and CDR2 from the germline V gene are SGHKS and YYEKEE (reference sequence). Between the trimmed V and J ends, which lost 1 base and 10 bases, there was a span of 18 bases. The CDR3 extends over 16 amino acids. The CDR3 DNA sequence: TGTGCCAGCAGCTTGATTCAAGCCAACCGAGGATCACCCCTCCACTTT. This translates into CASSLIQANRGSPLHF.

The rearrangement joins TRBV19 to TRBJ1-1; D possibly corresponds to TRBD1 (5 bases). This CDR3 is 14 amino acids long. Trimming shortened V by 2 bases and J by 1 base, and 8 bases separated the two germline ends. Germline V CDR1 and CDR2: LNHDA, SQIVND (reference sequence). CDR3 sequence (DNA): TGTGCCAGTAGTATAAATGGACAGAACACTGAAGCTTTCTTT. It codes for CASSINGQNTEAFF.

The rearrangement joins TRBV7-2 to TRBJ1-1; 9 bases fit TRBD1. With 5 bases clipped from V and 10 bases from J, the junction kept 14 bases outside the gene matches. The CDR3 runs to 15 residues. Looked up from germline, CDR1 is SGHTA and CDR2 is FQGNSA. CDR3 region: CASSTRRDRELVAFF. CDR3 DNA: TGTGCCAGCAGCACCCGCCGGGACAGGGAGTTAGTAGCTTTCTTT.

The CDR3 here is CASSLGQAGELFF. CDR3 DNA sequence: TGCGCCAGCAGCTTGGGACAAGCCGGGGAGCTGTTTTTT. V usage is TRBV5-1 and J usage is TRBJ2-2; D ambiguous. The CDR3 is made up of 13 amino acids. Trimming shortened V by 0 bases and J by 6 bases, and 6 bases separated the two germline ends. Looked up from germline, CDR1 is SGHRS and CDR2 is YFSETQ.

The V gene is TRBV7-6, the J gene TRBJ2-5, with TRBD1 matching over 8 bases. The J call could be wrong; TRBJ2-7 is a better fit for the DNA end. This CDR3 has 13 residues. The germline gives CDR1 SGHVS, CDR2 FNYEAQ. CDR3 amino acids: CASSRQGYYEQYF. For the CDR3, the DNA is TGTGCCAGCAGCCGACAGGGGTACTACGAGCAGTACTTC.

This clone showed up just a few times. The V gene is TRBV5-6, the J gene TRBJ2-3; 8 bases line up with TRBD1. This CDR3 contains 16 residues. V gave up 0 bases and J gave up 8 bases; unmatched junction bases: 11. The germline V gene has CDR1 SGHDT and CDR2 YYEEEE. The CDR3 region is CASSLGGTGSRATQYF. The CDR3, as DNA: TGTGCCAGCAGCTTGGGGGGGACAGGTTCAAGGGCTACGCAGTATTTT.

J is TRBJ2-1 and V is TRBV6-5; 7 positions agree with TRBD1. CDR1 and CDR2 (germline): MNHEY, SVGAGI. V lost 0 bases, J lost 7 bases, and 0 bases stayed unmatched. The CDR3 has 13 amino acids. The CDR3 region has the DNA TGTGCCAGCAGTTACTCGACAGGGAATGAGCAGTTCTTC. It yields the protein CASSYSTGNEQFF.

V gene TRBV10-1 combines with J gene TRBJ2-2; D may be TRBD1 (5 bases). The CDR3 runs 15 residues. Germline CDR1 is WNHNN and CDR2 is SYGVQD (reference sequence). V lost 6 bases and J 5 bases, leaving 16 bases between the germline ends. The CDR3 region has the DNA TGCGCCAGCAGCCTGGGCAGGCAGGGAACCGGGGAGCTGTTTTTT. Its protein is CASSLGRQGTGELFF.

This clone was recorded once. The chain has TRBV10-3 and TRBJ2-7, with D hard to call. Between the trimmed V and J ends, which lost 2 bases and 1 base, there was a span of 15 bases. CDR1 and CDR2 from the germline V gene are ENHRY and SYGVKD. The CDR3 has 16 amino acids. CDR3 amino acids: CAISEEVRPLSYEQYF. The DNA for the CDR3 is TGTGCCATCAGTGAGGAGGTCCGGCCGCTATCCTACGAGCAGTACTTC.

V and J are TRBV27 and TRBJ2-1, with TRBD2 as a possible D gene (6 bases). The CDR3 consists of 15 residues. Trimming left V 3 bases short and J 4 bases short, with 13 bases between. The germline V gene encodes CDR1 MNHEY and CDR2 SMNVEV (reference sequence). The chain's CDR3 is CASSLGSGEYNEQFF. The DNA for the CDR3 is TGTGCCAGCAGTTTGGGTAGCGGAGAGTACAATGAGCAGTTCTTC.

In nucleotides, the CDR3 is TGTGCCAGCAGTGTCGACACGGGAGCTGAAGCTTTCTTT. Translation: CASSVDTGAEAFF. The J gene is TRBJ1-1, the V gene TRBV6-5, with D uncertain. The V end lost 5 bases, the J end lost 6 bases, and 13 bases lay between the germline ends. CDR1 and CDR2 (germline): MNHEY, SVGAGI. CDR3 length equals 13 residues.

As to this clone: The same CDR3 arises from other DNA sequences in this sample as well. This chain uses TRBV5-1 with TRBJ2-5, with 7 bases lining up with TRBD2. Germline CDR1 and CDR2: SGHRS and YFSETQ. V gave up 3 bases and J gave up 2 bases; unmatched junction bases: 4. This CDR3 is built from 14 residues. The CDR3 DNA reads as TGCGCCAGCAGCTCAACCGGGGGGCAAGAGACCCAGTACTTC. As protein: CASSSTGGQETQYF.

CDR3 region: CASSQTGGTEAFF. CDR3 in DNA: TGTGCCAGCAGTCAAACAGGGGGCACTGAAGCTTTCTTT. The chain has TRBV2 and TRBJ1-1; 8 bases map to TRBD1. Germline trimming cut 5 bases from V and 4 bases from J; bases unmatched to any gene: 3. This CDR3 contains 13 residues. Germline assignment: CDR1 SNHLY and CDR2 FYNNEI.

The gene calls are TRBV19 and TRBJ2-7, with 9 bases fitting TRBD1. V shed 7 bases and J 1 base; nucleotides not matched to a gene: 5. CDR1 is LNHDA, CDR2 SQIVND, per germline (reference sequence). The CDR3 is 14 amino acids. CDR3 region: CASTPQGASYEQYF. Here the CDR3 DNA reads TGTGCCAGTACCCCACAGGGGGCTTCCTACGAGCAGTACTTC.

The J gene is TRBJ1-2, the V gene TRBV15; weak D call: TRBD1 (5 bases). The germline V gene encodes CDR1 LNHNV and CDR2 YYDKDF (reference sequence). V lost 1 base, J lost 6 bases, and 15 bases lay in between. The CDR3 consists of 15 residues. The CDR3 here is CATSRGQSVRNGYTF. The CDR3 nucleotides are TGTGCCACCAGCAGAGGACAGTCGGTGCGTAATGGCTACACCTTC.

The rearrangement joins TRBV10-3 to TRBJ2-3, with 8 nucleotides matching TRBD1. V lost 2 bases to trimming and J lost 2 bases; unmatched junction nucleotides: 3. The CDR3 contains 15 residues. Germline CDR1 ENHRY, CDR2 SYGVKD. This chain's CDR3 is CAISEGQGATDTQYF. The CDR3 region has the DNA TGTGCCATCAGTGAGGGGCAGGGGGCCACAGATACGCAGTATTTT.